Listed below are T cell receptor beta chains from one sample, sequenced in a study of cytomegalovirus exposure and HLA in healthy donors. Sequencing was performed with immunoSEQ multiplex PCR; in TCRdb, only in-frame clones are kept and a portion is missing. This sample carries over 100,000 clones, around 10% of them seen once, and the ten largest clones take under 6%. Sample: PBMCs. These receptors originate from a man in his forties in good health and CMV-seropositive. Both conserved end residues are part of each CDR3. The order of the fields is J gene, V gene, D gene, clone size, CDR3 DNA, CDR3 protein. The D gene is left open where the match is weak. The size entry is marked missing in some rows and otherwise reads once, few, many or a size class.

TRBJ2-1 TRBV25-1 NA few TGTGCCAGCAGTAGCATCTACAATGAGCAGTTCTTC CASSSIYNEQFF
TRBJ1-4 TRBV4-1 TRBD1 few TGCGCCAGCAGCCATTTCGGGACAGGGACTGAAAAACTGTTTTTT CASSHFGTGTEKLFF
TRBJ2-3 TRBV14 TRBD2 few TGTGCCAGCAGCCCCACTGGACTAGCCGAATTCACAGATACGCAGTATTTT CASSPTGLAEFTDTQYF
TRBJ2-3 TRBV30 TRBD2 NA TGTGCCTGGAGTTCCGGGACTAGGGGGACAGATACGCAGTATTTT CAWSSGTRGTDTQYF
TRBJ2-7 TRBV6-6 TRBD2 few TGTGCCAGCAGACCACCTGGGACTAGCGGTTACGAGCAGTACTTC CASRPPGTSGYEQYF
TRBJ2-1 TRBV5-6 NA few TGTGCCAGCAGCTTGGGGACAGACAATGAGCAGTTCTTC CASSLGTDNEQFF
TRBJ2-1 TRBV29-1 NA few TGCAGCGACGGGACAATGAACGAGCAGTTCTTC CSDGTMNEQFF
TRBJ1-2 TRBV4-1 NA NA TGCGCCAGCAGCCAGGTACCGGGGGACTATGGCTACACCTTC CASSQVPGDYGYTF
TRBJ1-3 TRBV18 NA many TGTGCCAGCTCACCCCAGGCCGGTACAATCTCTGGAAACACCATATATTTT CASSPQAGTISGNTIYF
TRBJ2-5 TRBV4-3 TRBD2 few TGCGCCAGCAGCCAAGGTGGTAGCGGGAGATTATTAGAGACCCAGTACTTC CASSQGGSGRLLETQYF
TRBJ2-2 TRBV7-9 TRBD2 NA TGTGCCAGCAACCCACGGGGGGGGAACACCGGGGAGCTGTTTTTT CASNPRGGNTGELFF
TRBJ2-7 TRBV18 TRBD1 NA TGTGCCAGCTACAGGACAGGGGAGGACGAGCAGTACTTC CASYRTGEDEQYF
TRBJ2-1 TRBV7-9 TRBD1 NA TGTGCCAGCAGCGCTCGTGGCAGGGGGCTCTACAATGAGCAGTTCTTC CASSARGRGLYNEQFF
TRBJ2-5 TRBV6-6 TRBD1 NA TGTGCCAGCGAGACAGGGGAGTTGGGAGAGACCCAGTACTTC CASETGELGETQYF
TRBJ2-7 TRBV10-3 TRBD2 few TGTGCCATCAGTGAGTCAACCGGACTAGCGGAGAGCTCCTACGAGCAGTACTTC CAISESTGLAESSYEQYF
TRBJ2-6 TRBV2 NA few TGTGCCAGCAGTGATCCGGACATTTCTGGGGCCAACGTCCTGACTTTC CASSDPDISGANVLTF
TRBJ2-1 TRBV7-6 TRBD2 few TGTGCCAGCAGCTTGTTAGCGGGAAGAGCCTACAATGAGCAGTTCTTC CASSLLAGRAYNEQFF
TRBJ1-1 TRBV7-9 NA few TGTGCCAGCAGCTTATGGGGAGCAGAGGAAGCTTTCTTT CASSLWGAEEAFF
TRBJ1-1 TRBV7-9 NA NA TGTGCTATAGCCGGGGGCACTGAAGCTTTCTTT CAIAGGTEAFF
TRBJ2-7 TRBV4-2 NA NA TGTGCCAGCAGCCAAGAGTGGAGCCTCCCTTCCTACGAGCAGTACTTC CASSQEWSLPSYEQYF